The 25 T cell receptor beta chains presented below share a single source sample, sequenced in a study of blood T cell repertoires in COVID-19. TCRdb's copy holds only in-frame clones and misses some; the assay was immunoSEQ multiplex PCR. Found here are about 180,000 clones, 81% of them singletons; the top ten hold roughly 12%. Sequenced material: peripheral blood. These receptors all stem from a woman of 80 years or more with COVID-19, enrolled during active disease.

This clone has ten or more counts. The chain joins TRBV2 to TRBJ1-4; D is ambiguous. The V and J ends lost 6 bases and 5 bases respectively, with 7 bases between them. Germline loops: CDR1 SNHLY, CDR2 FYNNEI. The CDR3 runs to 12 residues. The CDR3 nucleotides are TGTGCCAGCAGCCAGGCGAATGAAAAACTGTTTTTT. It translates to CASSQANEKLFF.

The rearrangement uses TRBV7-9 and TRBJ1-2; 7 bases map to TRBD1. J was trimmed by 6 bases and V by 2 bases; bases with no gene match: 3. The CDR3 covers 13 residues. Per the germline V gene, CDR1 is SEHNR and CDR2 is FQNEAQ (reference sequence). Here the CDR3 DNA reads TGTGCCAGCAGCTTAAGTACAGGGGATGGCTACACCTTC. Translating gives CASSLSTGDGYTF.

This clone was counted only a few times. This chain joins TRBV29-1 and TRBJ1-2; 7 bases are a match to TRBD1. The CDR3 runs to 11 residues. Losses at the gene ends were 4 bases for V and 6 bases for J; bases not matched to a gene: 2. Germline V gives CDR1 SQVTM, CDR2 ANQGSEA. The CDR3 bases are TGCAGCGTTGGCACAGGGGATGGCTACACCTTC. This sequence encodes CSVGTGDGYTF.

The J gene is TRBJ1-1, the V gene TRBV5-1; 8 positions agree with TRBD1. This CDR3 has 14 residues. Germline V gene lookup returns CDR1 SGHRS and CDR2 YFSETQ. With 4 bases clipped from V and 5 bases from J, the junction kept 7 bases outside the gene matches. The CDR3, as DNA: TGCGCCAGCAGCATCGGACAGGGTGGGACTGAAGCTTTCTTT. It translates to CASSIGQGGTEAFF.

In this sample, this clone turned up once. The J gene is TRBJ2-3, the V gene TRBV27; TRBD2 matches 9 bases. The germline V gene has CDR1 MNHEY and CDR2 SMNVEV (reference sequence). The CDR3 is 15 amino acids. J was trimmed by 4 bases and V by 4 bases; bases with no gene match: 6. CDR3 region: CASSSGTSNADTQYF. DNA of the CDR3: TGTGCCAGCAGTTCCGGGACTAGCAACGCAGATACGCAGTATTTT.

The CDR3 reads CASSLSGSGEQFF. The CDR3 nucleotides are TGTGCCAGCAGCTTAAGCGGTTCGGGTGAGCAGTTCTTC. The chain joins TRBV11-3 to TRBJ2-1, with D perhaps matching TRBD2 (5 bases). The germline CDR1 and CDR2 sequences are SGHNT and YENEEA. V lost 2 bases and J lost 9, with 11 bases in between. This CDR3 has 13 residues. Using reference TRBV11-3 and TRBJ2-1 for the parts outside the CDR3, the full variable domain is EAGVVQSPRYKIIEKKQPVAFWCNPISGHNTLYWYLQNLGQGPELLIRYENEEAVDDSQLPKDRFSAERLKGVDSTLKIQPAELGDSAVYLCASSLSGSGEQFFGPGTRLTVL.

This clone occurred once. The chain employs TRBV30 and TRBJ1-4; the match to TRBD1 covers 9 bases. V shed 5 bases and J 7 bases; nucleotides not matched to a gene: 11. CDR1 and CDR2 from the germline V gene are GTSNPN and SVGIG (reference sequence). The CDR3 has 15 residues. The CDR3 nucleotides are TGTGCCTGGGGGGACAGGGTTTCGGTTGGTGAAAAACTGTTTTTT. The encoded protein is CAWGDRVSVGEKLFF.

The chain uses TRBV5-6 and TRBJ2-4; D gene ambiguous. The CDR3 is 14 residues long. CDR1 and CDR2 (germline): SGHDT, YYEEEE. Between the trimmed V and J ends, which lost 2 bases and 3 bases, there was a span of 9 bases. DNA for the CDR3: TGTGCCAGCAGCTTTGCAGAGGTCAAAAACATTCAGTACTTC. This codes for CASSFAEVKNIQYF. The whole variable domain, filled in from reference TRBV5-6 and TRBJ2-4, reads DAGVTQSPTHLIKTRGQQVTLRCSPKSGHDTVSWYQQALGQGPQFIFQYYEEEERQRGNFPDRFSGHQFPNYSSELNVNALLLGDSALYLCASSFAEVKNIQYFGAGTRLSVL.

This chain connects TRBV7-3 to TRBJ2-1; TRBD1 is a possible D gene (5 bases). Trimming shortened V by 5 bases and J by 8 bases, and 16 bases separated the two germline ends. Germline assignment: CDR1 SGHTA and CDR2 FQGTGA. This CDR3 has 14 residues. DNA for the CDR3: TGTGCCAGCAGCCCGCGGATGGGGCACTATGAGCAGTTCTTC. Translated, it gives CASSPRMGHYEQFF. Based on the CDR3 plus reference TRBV7-3 and TRBJ2-1, the full variable domain is GAGVSQTPSNKVTEKGKYVELRCDPISGHTALYWYRQSLGQGPEFLIYFQGTGAADDSGLPNDRFFAVRPEGSVSTLKIQRTERGDSAVYLCASSPRMGHYEQFFGPGTRLTVL.

This clone was counted once. The chain joins TRBV13 to TRBJ2-5, with D possibly being TRBD1 (6 bases). V was shortened by 2 bases and J by 0 bases, with 19 bases between the two germline ends. This CDR3 has 18 residues. Germline V gene sequence: CDR1 PRHDT, CDR2 FYEKMQ (reference sequence). DNA for the CDR3: TGTGCCAGCAGCTTAAGGTTGGACAGAGAGGCTTACCAAGAGACCCAGTACTTC. Amino acids: CASSLRLDREAYQETQYF.

This chain links TRBV18 with TRBJ2-1; TRBD1 might be the D (6 bases). The length of the CDR3 is 13 residues. V was cut by 5 bases and J by 10 bases, with 15 bases left in between. Germline assignment: CDR1 KGHSH and CDR2 LQKENI. CDR3 residues: CASSSRQDTEQFF. The DNA of the CDR3 is TGTGCCAGCTCATCCCGACAGGATACAGAGCAGTTCTTC.

V gene TRBV5-4 combines with J gene TRBJ2-5; D may be TRBD2 (6 bases). Trimming pared 1 base from V and 3 bases from J, leaving 10 bases between. The germline gives CDR1 SGHNT, CDR2 YYREEE (reference sequence). The CDR3 loop spans 14 amino acids. As DNA, the CDR3 is TGTGCCAGCAGCTTGTCGGGGGTAAAAGAGACCCAGTACTTC. It specifies CASSLSGVKETQYF.

This sequence joins TRBV10-3 and TRBJ2-1, with D possibly matching TRBD2 (5 bases). CDR3 size: 12 residues. V gave up 8 bases and J gave up 7 bases, with 12 bases separating them. Germline lookup yields CDR1 ENHRY and CDR2 SYGVKD. The CDR3, as DNA: TGTGCCATCCGGGATAGCCGGAATGAGCAGTTCTTC. It is translated as CAIRDSRNEQFF.

The J gene is TRBJ1-1, the V gene TRBV11-2; TRBD1 agrees at 12 bases. Trimming removed 5 bases from V and 5 bases from J; junction bases left unmatched: 12. In germline, CDR1 is SGHAT, CDR2 FQNNGV. The CDR3 contains 17 residues. CDR3 protein: CASSRRDRGLVGTEAFF. CDR3 coding DNA: TGTGCCAGCAGCCGCCGGGACAGGGGGCTGGTTGGTACTGAAGCTTTCTTT.

The chain recombines TRBV28 with TRBJ2-2, with a possible D match to TRBD1 (5 bases). Trimming removed 5 bases from V and 7 bases from J, with 11 bases in between. This CDR3 has 13 amino acids. The V gene's germline CDR1 is MDHEN and CDR2 SYDVKM. This chain's CDR3 is CASSAPGRGELFF. CDR3 nucleotide sequence: TGTGCCAGCAGTGCCCCAGGGCGCGGGGAGCTGTTTTTT.

The chain couples TRBV11-3 to TRBJ1-1, with D possibly TRBD1 on 6 matching bases. The CDR3 totals 15 residues. Germline lookup yields CDR1 SGHNT and CDR2 YENEEA. Between the trimmed V and J ends, which lost 1 base and 6 bases, there was a span of 15 bases. The CDR3 loop is CASSLVAGVGSEAFF. For the CDR3, the DNA is TGTGCCAGCAGCTTAGTCGCAGGGGTCGGGTCTGAAGCTTTCTTT.

The chain combines TRBV11-2 with TRBJ2-7, with unresolved D. The CDR3 covers 13 residues. Trimming pared 2 bases from V and 0 bases from J, leaving 5 bases between. The germline gives CDR1 SGHAT, CDR2 FQNNGV. The CDR3 loop reads CASSLTASYEQYF. The CDR3 bases are TGTGCCAGCAGCTTAACAGCCTCCTACGAGCAGTACTTC.

The rearrangement links TRBV6-4 to TRBJ2-3; no firm D call. Trimming took off 0 bases at V and 3 bases at J, with 4 bases between the two ends. There are 13 residues in the CDR3. Germline CDR1 and CDR2: MRHNA and SNTAGT. The CDR3 DNA reads TGTGCCAGCAGTGACTCTGAGACAGATACGCAGTATTTT. It is translated as CASSDSETDTQYF.

The V gene is TRBV6-5, the J gene TRBJ2-7; 7 bases fit TRBD2. J was trimmed by 3 bases and V by 1 base; bases with no gene match: 6. The CDR3 covers 15 residues. CDR1 and CDR2 from the germline V gene are MNHEY and SVGAGI. This CDR3 is CASSYWGEGDYEQYF. The CDR3 region has the DNA TGTGCCAGCAGTTACTGGGGGGAGGGAGACTACGAGCAGTACTTC.

V usage is TRBV5-6 and J usage is TRBJ2-7; D is unclear. In germline, CDR1 is SGHDT, CDR2 YYEEEE. V was pared by 1 base and J by 3 bases, with 11 bases between. CDR3 length equals 14 residues. The CDR3 protein is CASSLLSGDYEQYF. CDR3 nucleotide sequence: TGTGCCAGCAGCTTGCTATCGGGTGACTACGAGCAGTACTTC. Together with reference TRBV5-6 and TRBJ2-7, the CDR3 gives the full variable domain: DAGVTQSPTHLIKTRGQQVTLRCSPKSGHDTVSWYQQALGQGPQFIFQYYEEEERQRGNFPDRFSGHQFPNYSSELNVNALLLGDSALYLCASSLLSGDYEQYFGPGTRLTVT.

This clone was found a few times. This chain uses TRBV7-3 with TRBJ2-5; maybe TRBD2 (7 bases). CDR1 is SGHTA, CDR2 FQGTGA, per germline. The CDR3 totals 19 residues. Trimming took off 5 bases at V and 1 base at J, with 26 bases between the two ends. CDR3 protein: CASSPKGGRRGDVQETQYF. In nucleotides, the CDR3 is TGTGCCAGCAGCCCGAAGGGGGGGCGGCGGGGTGACGTCCAAGAGACCCAGTACTTC.

The chain combines TRBV11-2 with TRBJ2-3; D not certain. The CDR3 covers 12 residues. The V and J ends lost 7 bases and 4 bases respectively, with 9 bases between them. CDR1 is SGHAT, CDR2 FQNNGV, per germline. CDR3 residues: CASNYLADTQYF. The CDR3, as DNA: TGTGCCAGCAACTACCTGGCAGATACGCAGTATTTT.

In its sample, this clone was seen many times. The rearrangement joins TRBV4-1 to TRBJ1-2, with TRBD1 matching 12 bases. The CDR3 spans 17 residues. In germline, CDR1 is MGHRA, CDR2 YSYEKL. The junction had 10 bases not matched to a gene; V was cut back by 0 bases and J by 8 bases. The CDR3 DNA is TGCGCCAGCAGCCAAGATTTCGGGACAGGGGGCGCCGGGGGCTACACCTTC. The encoded protein is CASSQDFGTGGAGGYTF.

The V and J genes are TRBV6-5 and TRBJ2-7, with 7 bases identical to TRBD1. V dropped 6 bases and J dropped 0; count of bases not matched to a gene: 8. The CDR3 has 15 amino acids. The V gene's germline CDR1 is MNHEY and CDR2 SVGAGI. For the CDR3, the DNA is TGTGCCAGCAGACGCCAGGGGGAACCCTCCTACGAGCAGTACTTC. Translating gives CASRRQGEPSYEQYF.

The rearrangement joins TRBV28 to TRBJ2-7; tentative D call: TRBD2 (7 bases). This CDR3 has 15 amino acids. Germline CDR1 MDHEN, CDR2 SYDVKM. The V and J ends lost 3 bases and 3 bases respectively, with 15 bases between them. The CDR3 spells CASSLGRGGSYEQYF. CDR3 sequence (DNA): TGTGCCAGCAGTTTGGGAAGGGGGGGGAGCTACGAGCAGTACTTC. Looking up the rest from reference TRBV28 and TRBJ2-7 gives the full variable domain: DVKVTQSSRYLVKRTGEKVFLECVQDMDHENMFWYRQDPGLGLRLIYFSYDVKMKEKGDIPEGYSVSREKKERFSLILESASTNQTSMYLCASSLGRGGSYEQYFGPGTRLTVT.